This TCR beta chain was identified during a study of immune characteristics of hereditary and idiopathic chronic pancreatitis. Broadly, across the study: Local pancreatic immune cells and TCRbeta repertoires were profiled in hereditary and idiopathic chronic pancreatitis and were compared with control organ donor pancreases. TCRbeta sequencing included 5 control pancreases, about seven pancreases with hereditary chronic pancreatitis and roughly six pancreases with idiopathic chronic pancreatitis. The gDNA-based approach was selected because minimal in vitro experimental manipulation of pancreas-infiltrating T cells was involved.

From the cysteine up to the phenylalanine, the CDR3 has a length of 13 residues. This entry keeps only the CDR3 DNA: 39 bases, framed from base 1. For CDR1 and CDR2, the germline V gene (reference sequence) lists MNHNY and SVGAGI. V is pared back by 4 bases and J by 6 bases, with 10 bases lying between the germline termini. Control pancreas tissue was obtained from deceased organ donors without known pancreatic disease and went through the same islet isolation procedure as patient tissue. For TCRbeta sequencing, genomic DNA was extracted directly from bulk pancreas tissue, without T cell sorting. Pancreas tissues were collected consecutively from patients and organ donors at two US centers. A note on this clone: Its antigen is unknown. Base qualities are missing; no much larger clone stands one base away.

Receptor amplification or capture employed the immunoSEQ multiplex PCR assay. The TCRbeta CDR3 region and adjacent sequences were amplified and sequenced from pancreatic genomic DNA. On the study's bioinformatics: Productive clonality and productive rearrangement counts were measured along with repertoire diversity, which was expressed as a mean normalized Shannon-Wiener index. Control and chronic pancreatitis repertoire metrics were compared by means of the nonparametric Mann-Whitney U test. Shared clonotypes were defined as CDR3beta sequences with identical amino acid composition and length across subjects. TCRdb carries this immuneACCESS record with in-frame sequences only. Its versions omit some clonotypes, under half of them owing to an unresolved V gene in the studies checked, with the rest unexplained. V, J and clone size are taken as reported in that table, and D and trimming were inferred from the DNA itself. The sample records 450 to 650 clones, less than 65% of which are singletons. Less than 45% of the sample is in the top ten clones.

What the authors observed across the whole study: Both chronic pancreatitis groups showed significantly increased TCRbeta repertoire diversity and reduced clonality versus controls. The study did not include chronic pancreatitis caused by alcohol use. Differences in Vbeta-Jbeta gene family usage, including TRBV10, TRBV19, TRBV23 and TRBV5, were found between hereditary and idiopathic chronic pancreatitis.

Sample: pancreas tissue. The sequence was obtained from a human donor who was a deceased organ donor serving as a healthy control. Recombination linked TRBV6-6 to TRBJ1-5; a confident D gene designation cannot be given. The CDR3 sequence is CASSSPEAQPQHF. The DNA sequence is TGTGCCAGCAGTTCCCCGGAAGCTCAGCCCCAGCATTTT.